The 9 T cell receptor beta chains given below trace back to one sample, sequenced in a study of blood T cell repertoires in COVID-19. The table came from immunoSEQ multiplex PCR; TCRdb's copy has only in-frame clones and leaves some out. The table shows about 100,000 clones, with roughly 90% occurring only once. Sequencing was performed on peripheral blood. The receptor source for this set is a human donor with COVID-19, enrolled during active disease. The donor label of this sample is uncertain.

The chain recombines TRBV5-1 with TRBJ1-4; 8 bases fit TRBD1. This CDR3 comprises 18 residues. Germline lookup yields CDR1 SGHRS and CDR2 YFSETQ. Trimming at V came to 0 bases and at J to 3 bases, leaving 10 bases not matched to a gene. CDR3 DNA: TGCGCCAGCAGCTTGGATGGTATTGACAGGGGTTCTAATGAAAAACTGTTTTTT. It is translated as CASSLDGIDRGSNEKLFF.

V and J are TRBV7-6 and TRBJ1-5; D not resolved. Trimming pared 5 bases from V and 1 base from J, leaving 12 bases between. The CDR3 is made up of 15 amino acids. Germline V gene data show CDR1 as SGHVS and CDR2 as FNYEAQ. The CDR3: CASSPTGRSNQPQHF. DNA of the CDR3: TGTGCCAGCAGCCCGACCGGCAGGAGCAATCAGCCCCAGCATTTT.

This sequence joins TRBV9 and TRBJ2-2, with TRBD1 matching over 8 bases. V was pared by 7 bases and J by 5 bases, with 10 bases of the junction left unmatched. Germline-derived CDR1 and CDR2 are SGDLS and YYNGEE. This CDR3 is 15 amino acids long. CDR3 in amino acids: CASGTRTGLTGELFF. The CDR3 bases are TGTGCCAGCGGAACAAGGACAGGGCTAACCGGGGAGCTGTTTTTT. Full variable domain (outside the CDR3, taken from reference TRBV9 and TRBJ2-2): DSGVTQTPKHLITATGQRVTLRCSPRSGDLSVYWYQQSLDQGLQFLIQYYNGEERAKGNILERFSAQQFPDLHSELNLSSLELGDSALYFCASGTRTGLTGELFFGEGSRLTVL.

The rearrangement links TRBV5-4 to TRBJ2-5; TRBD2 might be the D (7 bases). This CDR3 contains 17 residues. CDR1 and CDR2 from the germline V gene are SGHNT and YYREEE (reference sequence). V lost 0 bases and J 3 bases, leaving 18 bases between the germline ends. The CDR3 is CASSLETGGLGKETQYF. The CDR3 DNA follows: TGTGCCAGCAGCTTGGAAACGGGGGGCCTGGGGAAAGAGACCCAGTACTTC. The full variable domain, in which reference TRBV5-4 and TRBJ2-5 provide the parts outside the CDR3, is ETGVTQSPTHLIKTRGQQVTLRCSSQSGHNTVSWYQQALGQGPQFIFQYYREEENGRGNFPPRFSGLQFPNYSSELNVNALELDDSALYLCASSLETGGLGKETQYFGPGTRLLVL.

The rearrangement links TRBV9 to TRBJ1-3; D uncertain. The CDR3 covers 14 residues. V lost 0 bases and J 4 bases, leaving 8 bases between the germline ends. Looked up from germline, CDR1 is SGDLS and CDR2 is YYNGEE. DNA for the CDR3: TGTGCCAGCAGCGTAGGCCCCGCGGGAAACACCATATATTTT. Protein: CASSVGPAGNTIYF. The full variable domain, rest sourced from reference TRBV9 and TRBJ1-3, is DSGVTQTPKHLITATGQRVTLRCSPRSGDLSVYWYQQSLDQGLQFLIQYYNGEERAKGNILERFSAQQFPDLHSELNLSSLELGDSALYFCASSVGPAGNTIYFGEGSWLTVV.

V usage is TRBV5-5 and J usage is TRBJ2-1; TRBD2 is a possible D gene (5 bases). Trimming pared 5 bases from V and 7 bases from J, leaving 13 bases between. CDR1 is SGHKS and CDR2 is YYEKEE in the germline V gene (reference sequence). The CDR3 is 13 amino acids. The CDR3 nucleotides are TGTGCCAGCAGTTCTTTCGGACTGAATGAGCAGTTCTTC. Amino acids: CASSSFGLNEQFF.

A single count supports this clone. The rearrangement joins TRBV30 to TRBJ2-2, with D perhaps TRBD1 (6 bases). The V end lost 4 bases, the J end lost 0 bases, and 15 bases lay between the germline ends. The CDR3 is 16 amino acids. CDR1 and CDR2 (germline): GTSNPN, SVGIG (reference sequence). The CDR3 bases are TGTGCCTGGACCCCCTTTGGGACAACGAACACCGGGGAGCTGTTTTTT. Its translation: CAWTPFGTTNTGELFF. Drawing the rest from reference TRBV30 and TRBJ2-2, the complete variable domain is SQTIHQWPATLVQPVGSPLSLECTVEGTSNPNLYWYRQAAGRGLQLLFYSVGIGQISSEVPQNLSASRPQDRQFILSSKKLLLSDSGFYLCAWTPFGTTNTGELFFGEGSRLTVL.

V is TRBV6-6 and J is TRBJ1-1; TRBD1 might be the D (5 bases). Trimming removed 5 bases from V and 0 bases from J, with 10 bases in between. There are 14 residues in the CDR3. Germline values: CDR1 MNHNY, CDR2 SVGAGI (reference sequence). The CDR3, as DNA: TGTGCCAGCAGTGGCAGGGTGGTGAACACTGAAGCTTTCTTT. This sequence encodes CASSGRVVNTEAFF.

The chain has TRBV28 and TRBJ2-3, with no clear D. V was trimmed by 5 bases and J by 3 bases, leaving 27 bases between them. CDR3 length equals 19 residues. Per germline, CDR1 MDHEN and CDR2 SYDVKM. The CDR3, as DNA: TGTGCCAGCAGTCCTATGAAAGGAGATTCCCGCACGATAACAGATACGCAGTATTTT. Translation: CASSPMKGDSRTITDTQYF.